Ten or more counts support the clone carrying this T cell receptor (beta chain). TCRdb analysed the PCR reads with MiXCR anew, one entry per CDR3 protein. Here the sample spans about 630,000 distinct CDR3 sequences, roughly 25% being singletons. This sample was included in a study of molecular identifiers for immune sequencing clone quantification. The germline V gene encodes CDR1 DFQATT and CDR2 SNEGSKA (reference sequence). The CDR3 is 13 amino acids. Trimming left V 4 bases short and J 7 bases short, with 17 bases between. The TCR was taken from a human donor in good health. Some libraries in this study had Jurkat cell RNA spiked in. Sequenced input: naive CD8+ T cells from blood, with Jurkat cell RNA spiked in. Described subset: FACS-sorted CD8+CD4-CCR7+CD45RA+ naive T cells. The chain employs TRBV20-1 and TRBJ2-7, with D perhaps matching TRBD1 or TRBD2 (5 bases each). For the CDR3, the DNA is TGCAGTGCTACCGGGACCTACATCGGGGAGCAGTACTTC. Encoded protein: CSATGTYIGEQYF.